The clone carrying this TCR beta chain was detected ten times or more. Its antigen is unknown. The data derive from a study of T cell repertoires in cytomegalovirus infection. Overall study context: CMV epitopes in the study were HLA-C-restricted (recently identified) and HLA-B-restricted (well studied). Broader study findings: Dominating the ex vivo response were HLA-C-restricted CMV-specific TCR beta clonotypes.

The CDR3 totals 12 residues. The germline gives CDR1 SEHNR, CDR2 FQNEAQ (reference sequence). V lost 5 bases to trimming and J lost 7 bases, with 9 bases between them. TCRdb redid the calling of the reads with MiXCR, one entry per CDR3 protein. The sample holds about 830,000 distinct CDR3 sequences, 30% to 35% seen once. Material: cultured CD8+ T cells from PBMCs, obtained from culture after CMV antigen stimulation. This TCR was recovered from a human donor in good health (CMV status not recorded). Some clones in this sample may be carry-over from other donors' samples. This chain links TRBV7-9 with TRBJ2-1; no clear D gene. This CDR3 is CASSTTRNEQFF. CDR3 sequence (DNA): TGTGCCAGCAGCACAACTCGGAATGAGCAGTTCTTC.